This TCR beta chain appears in the sequencing data of a study of blood T cell repertoires in COVID-19. For the study at large: Some COVID-19 samples were acute and others convalescent; all came from the United States, Italy and Spain. The analysed material was cDNA or gDNA that came from T cells, B-cell-depleted T cells, or PBMCs.

Patients at the Seattle site were enrolled during active infection and followed longitudinally. Authors' analysis steps: For nucleated cells, counts were estimated from reference gene primer amplification. Profiled with immunoSEQ multiplex PCR; TCRdb holds only in-frame clones, not every one. V and J calls and clone size are given by that table; D and trimming were obtained from the DNA. The sample gives under 550,000 clones, around 90% of which show up once; more than 0.7% is in the top ten. The V segment lost 3 bases and the J segment 2 bases; nucleotides outside the gene matches: 3. Germline V gene data show CDR1 as SNHLY and CDR2 as FYNNEI. The CDR3 extends over 17 amino acids.

The V call is TRBV2, the J call TRBJ1-6, with TRBD1 matching 11 bases. The TCR comes from a man aged 18 to 30 with COVID-19, enrolled during active disease. The material sequenced was peripheral blood. CDR3 sequence: CASSDLGQGAYNSPLHF. The CDR3 DNA reads as TGTGCCAGCAGTGATTTGGGACAGGGGGCCTATAATTCACCCCTCCACTTT.